A single sample gave rise to the 18 T cell receptor beta chains below, sequenced in a study of shared clonotypes between healthy human individuals. Sequencing was performed with immunoSEQ multiplex PCR; in TCRdb, only in-frame clones are kept and a portion is missing. The profile covers approximately 720,000 clones, with about two thirds appearing a single time and approximately 1.8% taken by the ten largest. The material sequenced was memory CD4+ T cells sorted from blood. Regarding subset: CD45RA-negative fraction. The receptors shown here come from a woman in her 30s in good health.

The rearrangement links TRBV5-1 to TRBJ1-2; 7 positions match TRBD1. V lost 5 bases, J lost 8 bases, and 9 bases stayed unmatched. CDR1 and CDR2 from the germline V gene are SGHRS and YFSETQ. This CDR3 is 13 amino acids long. The DNA of the CDR3 is TGCGCCAGCAGACGAACAGGGGTGGAGGGCTACACCTTC. Amino acids: CASRRTGVEGYTF.

V usage is TRBV6-5 and J usage is TRBJ2-2; D gene unclear. V lost 6 bases to trimming and J lost 5 bases, with 16 bases between them. The CDR3 extends over 15 amino acids. Germline V CDR1 and CDR2: MNHEY, SVGAGI. The CDR3 sequence: CASSPLGRPTGELFF. In DNA form, the CDR3 reads TGTGCCAGCAGCCCTCTTGGAAGGCCAACCGGGGAGCTGTTTTTT.

V and J are TRBV10-3 and TRBJ1-5; TRBD1 aligns across 9 bases. The CDR3 extends over 15 amino acids. Germline V gene lookup returns CDR1 ENHRY and CDR2 SYGVKD. Losses at the gene ends were 2 bases for V and 9 bases for J; bases not matched to a gene: 8. Written as DNA, the CDR3 is TGTGCCATCAGTGAGCAAGGACAGGGGCTCAGGCCCCAGCATTTT. Encoded protein: CAISEQGQGLRPQHF.

This clone came up many times. The chain employs TRBV19 and TRBJ1-2; 10 bases align to TRBD1. Trimming removed 7 bases from V and 2 bases from J; junction bases left unmatched: 13. This CDR3 is built from 17 residues. Germline CDR1 and CDR2: LNHDA and SQIVND (reference sequence). Written as DNA, the CDR3 is TGTGCCAGTACCTTTCTGAGCACGGGACAGGGGAACTATGGCTACACCTTC. It is translated as CASTFLSTGQGNYGYTF.

The CDR3 protein is CASSLGQGVDEQYF. The CDR3 DNA follows: TGTGCCAGCAGCTTGGGGCAGGGGGTGGACGAGCAGTACTTC. The chain uses TRBV7-2 and TRBJ2-7, with TRBD1 matching over 7 bases. Germline V CDR1 and CDR2: SGHTA, FQGNSA. The J segment lost 5 bases and the V segment lost 3 bases, leaving 7 bases of the junction unmatched. This CDR3 comprises 14 residues.

This chain connects TRBV28 to TRBJ1-5; possibly TRBD1 for D (6 bases). Germline assignment: CDR1 MDHEN and CDR2 SYDVKM. The CDR3 sequence is 13 residues long. Deletions cut 5 bases from V and 8 bases from J, with 13 bases between. CDR3 loop: CASSGGGQKPQHF. The CDR3 nucleotides are TGTGCCAGCAGTGGTGGGGGGCAGAAGCCCCAGCATTTT.

J is TRBJ2-3 and V is TRBV18; D not resolved. Looked up from germline, CDR1 is KGHSH and CDR2 is LQKENI. V was clipped by 2 bases and J by 6 bases, with 12 bases between them. The CDR3 is 14 amino acids. The chain's CDR3 is CASSPFRVRDTQYF. The CDR3 DNA reads as TGTGCCAGCTCACCATTTCGGGTCCGGGATACGCAGTATTTT.

In its sample, this clone was seen once. The rearrangement joins TRBV7-2 to TRBJ2-3; D is unresolved. CDR1 and CDR2 from the germline V gene are SGHTA and FQGNSA. This CDR3 is 12 amino acids long. V lost 5 bases to trimming and J lost 5 bases, with 8 bases between them. In nucleotides, the CDR3 is TGTGCCAGCAGCCCTTATATAGATACGCAGTATTTT. As protein: CASSPYIDTQYF.

This chain uses TRBV7-2 with TRBJ2-5; 7 nucleotides match TRBD1. CDR3 size: 14 residues. V gave up 1 base and J gave up 2 bases; unmatched junction bases: 1. The germline V gene has CDR1 SGHTA and CDR2 FQGNSA. The CDR3 DNA follows: TGTGCCAGCAGCTTAGGACAGGGTCAAGAGACCCAGTACTTC. Its protein is CASSLGQGQETQYF.

This rearrangement joins TRBV2 to TRBJ2-7; 11 bases are a match to TRBD1. The CDR3 is made up of 15 amino acids. Per the germline V gene, CDR1 is SNHLY and CDR2 is FYNNEI. V lost 6 bases, J lost 4 bases, and 8 bases stayed unmatched. The CDR3 loop reads CASSLGQGAPYEQYF. CDR3 bases: TGTGCCAGCAGCCTCGGACAGGGGGCCCCATACGAGCAGTACTTC.

The chain has TRBV4-1 and TRBJ1-2; no firm D call. Germline CDR1 MGHRA, CDR2 YSYEKL. The CDR3 length is 11 residues. Trimming shortened V by 2 bases and J by 7 bases, and 5 bases separated the two germline ends. The CDR3 region is CASSQRGGYTF. The CDR3 DNA is TGCGCCAGCAGCCAACGGGGTGGCTACACCTTC.

V is TRBV5-1 and J is TRBJ1-4; 7 bases are a match to TRBD1. J was trimmed by 6 bases and V by 4 bases; bases with no gene match: 12. CDR1 SGHRS and CDR2 YFSETQ come from the germline V gene. The CDR3 runs 16 residues. The CDR3 loop is CASSLTGDAGYEKLFF. The CDR3 nucleotides are TGCGCCAGCAGCCTAACAGGGGATGCGGGGTATGAAAAACTGTTTTTT.

The J gene is TRBJ2-1, the V gene TRBV2; no firm D call. The germline CDR1 and CDR2 sequences are SNHLY and FYNNEI. The CDR3 is 13 residues long. V was cut by 4 bases and J by 5 bases, with 9 bases left in between. CDR3: CASSGDGNNEQFF. CDR3 coding DNA: TGTGCCAGCAGTGGAGACGGAAACAATGAGCAGTTCTTC. Looking up the rest from reference TRBV2 and TRBJ2-1 gives the full variable domain: EPEVTQTPSHQVTQMGQEVILRCVPISNHLYFYWYRQILGQKVEFLVSFYNNEISEKSEIFDDQFSVERPDGSNFTLKIRSTKLEDSAMYFCASSGDGNNEQFFGPGTRLTVL.

The J gene is TRBJ1-4, the V gene TRBV5-1; D gene uncertain. V lost 0 bases and J 2 bases, leaving 8 bases between the germline ends. This CDR3 spans 15 amino acids. CDR1 and CDR2 (germline): SGHRS, YFSETQ. The chain's CDR3 is CASSLVAGTNEKLFF. The CDR3 coding sequence is TGCGCCAGCAGCTTGGTGGCGGGCACTAATGAAAAACTGTTTTTT. Variable domain in full (rest from reference TRBV5-1 and TRBJ1-4): KAGVTQTPRYLIKTRGQQVTLSCSPISGHRSVSWYQQTPGQGLQFLFEYFSETQRNKGNFPGRFSGRQFSNSRSEMNVSTLELGDSALYLCASSLVAGTNEKLFFGSGTQLSVL.

The gene calls are TRBV13 and TRBJ1-1; D perhaps matches TRBD1 (6 bases). The V end lost 2 bases, the J end lost 5 bases, and 15 bases lay between the germline ends. The CDR3 covers 15 residues. From germline, CDR1 is PRHDT and CDR2 FYEKMQ (reference sequence). The CDR3 is CASSLNRVRGTEAFF. The CDR3 DNA follows: TGTGCCAGCAGCTTAAACAGGGTAAGAGGGACTGAAGCTTTCTTT.

V usage is TRBV5-4 and J usage is TRBJ1-3; no clear D. Looked up from germline, CDR1 is SGHNT and CDR2 is YYREEE (reference sequence). Trimming pared 3 bases from V and 0 bases from J, leaving 4 bases between. The CDR3 runs to 13 residues. The CDR3 DNA follows: TGTGCCAGCAGCTGGGGCTCTGGAAACACCATATATTTT. Translation gives CASSWGSGNTIYF.

To note about this clone: At one boundary the junction diverges from the germline segment, which might be a read error. The chain is built from TRBV20-1 and TRBJ1-2; D is possibly TRBD1 (6 bases). The length of the CDR3 is 11 residues. CDR1 DFQATT and CDR2 SNEGSKA come from the germline V gene (reference sequence). The chain's CDR3 is CSASRYRAESF. The CDR3 region has the DNA TGCAGTGCTAGCCGTTACAGGGCTGAATCCTTC.

This clone was detected only a few times. The CDR3 DNA follows: TGTGCCAGGGGGGCAACCGCTGAAGCTTTCTTT. Translated, it gives CARGATAEAFF. This chain joins TRBV2 and TRBJ1-1; D is possibly TRBD1 (6 bases). CDR1 and CDR2 (germline): SNHLY, FYNNEI. Trimming took 9 bases from V and 6 from J, leaving 11 bases between them. The CDR3 covers 11 residues.